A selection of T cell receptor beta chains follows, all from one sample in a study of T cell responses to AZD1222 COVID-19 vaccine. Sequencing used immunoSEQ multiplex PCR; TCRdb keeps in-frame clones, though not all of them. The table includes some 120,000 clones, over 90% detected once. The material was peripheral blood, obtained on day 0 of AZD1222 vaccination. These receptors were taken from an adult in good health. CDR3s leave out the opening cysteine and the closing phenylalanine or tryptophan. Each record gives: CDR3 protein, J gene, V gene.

cdr3_aa: ASRGGTPSYNEQF; j_call: TRBJ2-1; v_call: TRBV2
cdr3_aa: ASGDRGPKGEQF; j_call: TRBJ2-1; v_call: TRBV9
cdr3_aa: ASSLVQGQETQY; j_call: TRBJ2-5; v_call: TRBV5-1
cdr3_aa: ASSPALNQTSGPTGANVLT; j_call: TRBJ2-6; v_call: TRBV23-1
cdr3_aa: ASSADETGAGTEAF; j_call: TRBJ1-1; v_call: TRBV9
cdr3_aa: ASTRAGESYEQY; j_call: TRBJ2-7; v_call: TRBV6-5
cdr3_aa: ASSPERSQYEQY; j_call: TRBJ2-7; v_call: TRBV7-2
cdr3_aa: ASSRGSNQPQH; j_call: TRBJ1-5; v_call: TRBV6-5
cdr3_aa: ASSLYGTPSRGGNTEAF; j_call: TRBJ1-1; v_call: TRBV5-6
cdr3_aa: ASSLEQGEPYEQY; j_call: TRBJ2-7; v_call: TRBV5-4
cdr3_aa: AATGAHAGELF; j_call: TRBJ2-2; v_call: TRBV28
cdr3_aa: ASGFSPSYGVGEKLF; j_call: TRBJ1-4; v_call: TRBV12-5
cdr3_aa: ASRPGANGEAF; j_call: TRBJ1-1; v_call: TRBV12-3/TRBV12-4
cdr3_aa: ASSVASGRNYEQY; j_call: TRBJ2-7; v_call: TRBV9
cdr3_aa: ASSLSSGRENTGELF; j_call: TRBJ2-2; v_call: TRBV13
cdr3_aa: ASARGRTGDNGYT; j_call: TRBJ1-2; v_call: TRBV9
cdr3_aa: ASSRIGRTEAF; j_call: TRBJ1-1; v_call: TRBV28
cdr3_aa: ASSKLQGTDTQY; j_call: TRBJ2-3; v_call: TRBV7-2
cdr3_aa: ASSESGSYTGELF; j_call: TRBJ2-2; v_call: TRBV2
cdr3_aa: SVETSGATDTQY; j_call: TRBJ2-3; v_call: TRBV29-1
cdr3_aa: ASSSGLAGGNEQY; j_call: TRBJ2-7; v_call: TRBV28
cdr3_aa: ASSQESSGTSGPGQY; j_call: TRBJ2-7; v_call: TRBV3-1/TRBV3-2
cdr3_aa: ASSYSGSGKQY; j_call: TRBJ2-7; v_call: TRBV6-5
cdr3_aa: ASRAIRETITDTQY; j_call: TRBJ2-3; v_call: TRBV4-1
cdr3_aa: ASSQVLAGSGYEQY; j_call: TRBJ2-7; v_call: TRBV4-1
cdr3_aa: AVRPWTGGNQPQH; j_call: TRBJ1-5; v_call: TRBV2
cdr3_aa: ASSTGPTYPNTGELF; j_call: TRBJ2-2; v_call: TRBV4-1
cdr3_aa: ATSSEEVLLGPGNTIY; j_call: TRBJ1-3; v_call: TRBV15
cdr3_aa: ASSNYGTSYEQY; j_call: TRBJ2-7; v_call: TRBV28
cdr3_aa: ASSSRARGQPQH; j_call: TRBJ1-5; v_call: TRBV13
cdr3_aa: ASSDRGTGNTEAF; j_call: TRBJ1-1; v_call: TRBV10-2
cdr3_aa: ASSQESGLAGGGPNEQF; j_call: TRBJ2-1; v_call: TRBV14
cdr3_aa: ASSSDRAYEQY; j_call: TRBJ2-7; v_call: TRBV18
cdr3_aa: ASSATTGGITEAF; j_call: TRBJ1-1; v_call: TRBV11-2
cdr3_aa: ASRYGGGDNEQF; j_call: TRBJ2-1; v_call: TRBV5-1
cdr3_aa: ASSQEGGLKGIQY; j_call: TRBJ2-4; v_call: TRBV4-1
cdr3_aa: ASSLVQGTEAF; j_call: TRBJ1-1; v_call: TRBV11-3
cdr3_aa: ASSFTGLAVSGANVLT; j_call: TRBJ2-6; v_call: TRBV7-9
cdr3_aa: ASSQGTEAF; j_call: TRBJ1-1; v_call: TRBV10-2
cdr3_aa: ASSDGTKFREQY; j_call: TRBJ2-7; v_call: TRBV2
cdr3_aa: ASSYFPGQPFYEQY; j_call: TRBJ2-7; v_call: TRBV6-2/TRBV6-3
cdr3_aa: SVEGQGGTDTQY; j_call: TRBJ2-3; v_call: TRBV29-1
cdr3_aa: ASSLGVNQPQH; j_call: TRBJ1-5; v_call: TRBV27
cdr3_aa: SVVRTPNTEAF; j_call: TRBJ1-1; v_call: TRBV29-1
cdr3_aa: ASSQGFFSGANVLT; j_call: TRBJ2-6; v_call: TRBV4-1
cdr3_aa: ASSPGTSGSNEQF; j_call: TRBJ2-1; v_call: TRBV11-2